This T cell receptor beta chain is from a study of blood T cell repertoires in COVID-19. In the study overall: PBMCs, B-cell-depleted T cells, or T cells were the source of the cDNA or gDNA that made up the material.

J was trimmed by 2 bases and V by 4 bases; bases with no gene match: 6. The germline V gene encodes CDR1 SQVTM and CDR2 ANQGSEA. The CDR3 has 16 amino acids. Only in-frame clones appear in the TCRdb table, and some are missing; sequencing was by immunoSEQ multiplex PCR. The repertoire includes some 270,000 clones, around 90% of them detected once, and approximately 4% sits in the top ten. The chain recombines TRBV29-1 with TRBJ2-6, with 9 nucleotides matching TRBD1. The sequenced sample was PBMCs or T cells enriched from blood (not recorded which). The receptor was derived from a woman in her twenties or thirties with acute COVID-19. CDR3 sequence reads: CSVAGDRVAGANVLTF. For the CDR3, the DNA is TGCAGCGTTGCCGGGGACAGGGTGGCTGGGGCCAACGTCCTGACTTTC.